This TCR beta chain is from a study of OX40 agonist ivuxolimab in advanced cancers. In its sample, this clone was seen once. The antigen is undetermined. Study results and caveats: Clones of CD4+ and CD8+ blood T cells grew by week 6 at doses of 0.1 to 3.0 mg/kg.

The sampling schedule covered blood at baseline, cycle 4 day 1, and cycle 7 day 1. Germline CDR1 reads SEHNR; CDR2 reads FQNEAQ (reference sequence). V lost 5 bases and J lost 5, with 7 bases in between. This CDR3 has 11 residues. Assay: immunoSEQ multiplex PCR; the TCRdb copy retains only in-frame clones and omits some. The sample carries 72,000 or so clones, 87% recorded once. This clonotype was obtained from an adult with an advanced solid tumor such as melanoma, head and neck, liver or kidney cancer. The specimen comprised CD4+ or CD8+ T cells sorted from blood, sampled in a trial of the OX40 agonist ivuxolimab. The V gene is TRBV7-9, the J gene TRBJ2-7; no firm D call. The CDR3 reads CASSQAHEQYF. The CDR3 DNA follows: TGTGCCAGCAGCCAGGCGCACGAGCAGTACTTC.